This T cell receptor beta chain was captured in a study of human T cells and chemical hapten exposure. Study-wide context: TCR yields differed between samples (mainly from small differences in pooled library volume).

This clonotype occurred a few times. Its matching antigen is unknown. The CDR3 runs 15 residues. The V and J ends lost 7 bases and 6 bases, in that order; junction bases with no gene match: 10. Germline-derived CDR1 and CDR2 are LNHDA and SQIVND (reference sequence). The library gave individual cDNA molecules unique molecular identifiers. Original processing notes: Ranging from about 20,000 to 690,600, TCR counts per sample had a median value of around 100,000. TCRdb analysed the 5' RACE reads with MiXCR anew, one entry per CDR3 protein. The V and J calls and clone size come from TCRdb's table, not from the authors' own analysis. Found here are 150,000 or so distinct CDR3 sequences, 4.1% of them singletons; the top ten hold 1.3% to 1.5%. Study-level results: Those TCRs sitting above 1 in 1000 frequency stayed the same with DPC sensitization.

RNA extraction used unfractionated whole blood as the source of total RNA. The source of this sequence is a female donor in good health. J is TRBJ1-5 and V is TRBV19; 9 positions agree with TRBD1. CDR3 residues: CASTPGQGRVQPQHF. In DNA, the CDR3 is TGTGCCAGTACGCCCGGACAGGGGAGAGTTCAGCCCCAGCATTTT.